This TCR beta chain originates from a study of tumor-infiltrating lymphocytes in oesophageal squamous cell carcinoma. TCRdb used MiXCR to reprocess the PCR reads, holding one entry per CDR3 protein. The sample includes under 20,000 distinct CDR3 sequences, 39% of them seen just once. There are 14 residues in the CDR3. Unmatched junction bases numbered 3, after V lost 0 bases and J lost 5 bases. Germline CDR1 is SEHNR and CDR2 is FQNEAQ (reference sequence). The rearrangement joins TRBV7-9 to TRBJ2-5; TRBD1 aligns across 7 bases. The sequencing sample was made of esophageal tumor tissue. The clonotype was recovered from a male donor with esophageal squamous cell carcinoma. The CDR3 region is CASSLAGTDETQYF. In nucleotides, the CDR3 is TGTGCCAGCAGCTTAGCCGGGACAGACGAGACCCAGTACTTC.